The TCR beta chain described here comes from a study of control samples from healthy donors and cancer patients. Clones were sequenced by immunoSEQ multiplex PCR, and TCRdb holds only the in-frame ones, with some missing. The sample has about 76,000 clones; approximately 88% are singletons. This clone has just one count. The sequence was collected from a woman in her forties or fifties with colorectal cancer. What was sequenced was PBMCs.

CDR3 coding DNA: TGTGCCAGCAGTCTTCCTATTGTGGGTACGCAGTATTTT. This sequence encodes CASSLPIVGTQYF. V gene TRBV12-3 or TRBV12-4 combines with J gene TRBJ2-3; D unresolved. V was cut by 5 bases and J by 8 bases, with 14 bases left in between. The CDR3 consists of 13 residues.